The 29 T cell receptor beta chains below come from one sample, sequenced in a study of PD-1 blockade in classical Hodgkin lymphoma. Each patient's relapse followed autologous stem cell transplantation, and brentuximab vedotin exposure varied. TCRdb's table, derived via immunoSEQ multiplex PCR, lists solely in-frame clones and lacks some. The sample holds 70,000 or so clones, 71% seen once. The source was peripheral blood mononuclear cells (PBMCs), collected before the second cycle of nivolumab. The receptors were gathered from a human donor with classical Hodgkin lymphoma.

J is TRBJ1-1 and V is TRBV19; TRBD1 matches at 10 bases. The trim removed 0 bases at V and 12 bases at J, leaving 10 bases unmatched. This CDR3 has 15 amino acids. Germline values: CDR1 LNHDA, CDR2 SQIVND (reference sequence). The CDR3 loop is CASSIDATGGGMSFF. As DNA, the CDR3 is TGTGCCAGTAGTATAGACGCGACAGGGGGCGGGATGTCTTTCTTT.

V is TRBV5-4 and J is TRBJ2-7; D possibly corresponds to TRBD2 (6 bases). The V end was cut by 4 bases, the J end by 6 bases, with 17 bases between. The CDR3 loop spans 14 amino acids. CDR1 and CDR2 from the germline V gene are SGHNT and YYREEE (reference sequence). CDR3 DNA sequence: TGTGCCAGCAGCGGCGACCTGGACTATCGCGAGCAGTACTTC. It encodes CASSGDLDYREQYF.

The chain combines TRBV28 with TRBJ2-3, with D perhaps given as TRBD1 or TRBD2 (5 bases each). The CDR3 is made up of 15 amino acids. Germline V gene data show CDR1 as MDHEN and CDR2 as SYDVKM. The V and J ends lost 2 bases and 2 bases respectively, with 11 bases between them. Written as DNA, the CDR3 is TGTGCCAGCAGTTTACAGGGCGGGTACACAGATACGCAGTATTTT. This gives the protein CASSLQGGYTDTQYF. Looking up the rest from reference TRBV28 and TRBJ2-3 gives the full variable domain: DVKVTQSSRYLVKRTGEKVFLECVQDMDHENMFWYRQDPGLGLRLIYFSYDVKMKEKGDIPEGYSVSREKKERFSLILESASTNQTSMYLCASSLQGGYTDTQYFGPGTRLTVL.

This clone has more than one count but fewer than ten. The rearrangement joins TRBV30 to TRBJ1-1; 10 bases match TRBD1. Per the germline V gene, CDR1 is GTSNPN and CDR2 is SVGIG (reference sequence). This CDR3 spans 14 amino acids. Unmatched junction bases numbered 4, after V lost 0 bases and J lost 6 bases. The CDR3 DNA follows: TGTGCCTGGAGTGTGAAGGGACAGGGGTCTGAAGCTTTCTTT. Protein: CAWSVKGQGSEAFF.

In its sample, this clone was seen many times. This sequence joins TRBV28 and TRBJ1-1; the D is unclear. This CDR3 has 14 residues. CDR1 is MDHEN, CDR2 SYDVKM, per germline. V was pared by 3 bases and J by 4 bases, with 12 bases between. CDR3 loop: CASSLEVGGTEAFF. CDR3 coding DNA: TGTGCCAGCAGTTTGGAGGTAGGTGGCACTGAAGCTTTCTTT.

V usage is TRBV30 and J usage is TRBJ1-6; D gene ambiguous. Trimming pared 2 bases from V and 0 bases from J, leaving 5 bases between. This CDR3 has 14 amino acids. Germline V CDR1 and CDR2: GTSNPN, SVGIG (reference sequence). This CDR3 reads CAWSRGSYNSPLHF. In DNA form, the CDR3 reads TGTGCCTGGAGTCGGGGCTCCTATAATTCACCCCTCCACTTT.

The rearrangement uses TRBV9 and TRBJ2-1, with TRBD1 identical over 7 bases. The V gene end was trimmed by 3 bases and the J gene end by 4 bases; junction bases not matched to a gene: 7. The germline V gene has CDR1 SGDLS and CDR2 YYNGEE. The CDR3 covers 15 residues. For the CDR3, the DNA is TGTGCCAGCAGCGGAGGGACAGATGGATACAATGAGCAGTTCTTC. Residues: CASSGGTDGYNEQFF.

This clone was counted between two and nine times. V usage is TRBV30 and J usage is TRBJ1-1; 7 bases agree with TRBD1. This CDR3 is 14 amino acids long. Germline assignment: CDR1 GTSNPN and CDR2 SVGIG (reference sequence). J lost 4 bases, V lost 1 base, and 6 bases had no gene match. In nucleotides, the CDR3 is TGTGCCTGGAGTGGGACAGGAACAGCCACTGAAGCTTTCTTT. Its protein is CAWSGTGTATEAFF. The full variable domain, completed using reference TRBV30 and TRBJ1-1, is SQTIHQWPATLVQPVGSPLSLECTVEGTSNPNLYWYRQAAGRGLQLLFYSVGIGQISSEVPQNLSASRPQDRQFILSSKKLLLSDSGFYLCAWSGTGTATEAFFGQGTRLTVV.

This chain uses TRBV4-1 with TRBJ1-2; the D gene is possibly TRBD1 (6 bases). The CDR3 runs 16 residues. Between the trimmed V and J ends, which lost 0 bases and 4 bases, there was a span of 15 bases. Germline values: CDR1 MGHRA, CDR2 YSYEKL. The CDR3 DNA follows: TGCGCCAGCAGCCAAGATGTTAGGGGGGGAAGCTATGGCTACACCTTC. This sequence encodes CASSQDVRGGSYGYTF.

The chain employs TRBV5-5 and TRBJ1-4; D remains unclear. The germline V gene has CDR1 SGHKS and CDR2 YYEKEE (reference sequence). Trimming removed 3 bases from V and 5 bases from J, with 14 bases in between. This CDR3 spans 15 amino acids. The CDR3, as DNA: TGTGCCAGCAGCTCGGTACCGAGCTCAAATGAAAAACTGTTTTTT. Its translation: CASSSVPSSNEKLFF.

This chain joins TRBV2 and TRBJ2-7, with 7 bases identical to TRBD1. The CDR3 extends over 16 amino acids. Trimming removed 0 bases from V and 5 bases from J; junction bases left unmatched: 10. Looked up from germline, CDR1 is SNHLY and CDR2 is FYNNEI. In DNA, the CDR3 is TGTGCCAGCAGTGAAGCGCGGGCAGGGGGAGAGGACGAGCAGTACTTC. This encodes CASSEARAGGEDEQYF.

The rearrangement joins TRBV7-9 to TRBJ2-7, with 8 bases identical to TRBD2. V was pared by 3 bases and J by 4 bases, with 8 bases of the junction left unmatched. CDR1 and CDR2 (germline): SEHNR, FQNEAQ (reference sequence). This CDR3 is built from 15 residues. CDR3 region: CASSFPREGPYEQYF. CDR3 sequence (DNA): TGTGCCAGCAGCTTCCCACGGGAGGGCCCGTACGAGCAGTACTTC.

The chain combines TRBV19 with TRBJ1-6; unclear D gene. V lost 0 bases to trimming and J lost 2 bases, with 11 bases between them. The germline gives CDR1 LNHDA, CDR2 SQIVND (reference sequence). The CDR3 is made up of 17 amino acids. DNA for the CDR3: TGTGCCAGTAGTATAGAACAGTCGAGTGCCTATAATTCACCCCTCCACTTT. It specifies CASSIEQSSAYNSPLHF.

The V and J genes are TRBV9 and TRBJ2-7; D remains ambiguous. Trimming shortened V by 4 bases and J by 0 bases, and 20 bases separated the two germline ends. The CDR3 consists of 17 residues. Per the germline V gene, CDR1 is SGDLS and CDR2 is YYNGEE. DNA of the CDR3: TGTGCCAGCAGCACTGCGCCCGGGCCGCCAAGCTCCTACGAGCAGTACTTC. Encoded protein: CASSTAPGPPSSYEQYF.

This chain uses TRBV27 with TRBJ2-5; 11 bases are a match to TRBD1. The assigned J gene may be wrong: the sequence end matches TRBJ2-7 better. The CDR3 covers 22 residues. Germline-derived CDR1 and CDR2 are MNHEY and SMNVEV (reference sequence). In nucleotides, the CDR3 is TGTGCCAGCAGGTTAATCTCCCGGGACAGGGGGAAGAAACCAAGGGCTGGATACGAGCAGTACTTC. As protein: CASRLISRDRGKKPRAGYEQYF.

This rearrangement joins TRBV5-1 to TRBJ2-5; possibly TRBD2 for D (5 bases). V was pared by 0 bases and J by 4 bases, with 10 bases between. There are 14 residues in the CDR3. In germline, CDR1 is SGHRS, CDR2 YFSETQ. This chain's CDR3 is CASSLVGALETQYF. CDR3 DNA: TGCGCCAGCAGCTTGGTGGGAGCGCTAGAGACCCAGTACTTC.

This chain joins TRBV7-9 and TRBJ2-1, with D unresolved. The CDR3 spans 14 residues. Germline V CDR1 and CDR2: SEHNR, FQNEAQ (reference sequence). V was clipped by 9 bases and J by 7 bases, with 19 bases between them. CDR3 in amino acids: CASNTAVPINEQFF. The CDR3 DNA is TGTGCCAGTAACACCGCGGTCCCAATTAATGAGCAGTTCTTC.

The genes are TRBV9 and TRBJ1-2; D perhaps matches TRBD1 (5 bases). V shed 2 bases and J shed 6 bases, with 17 bases lying between them. CDR1 is SGDLS and CDR2 is YYNGEE in the germline V gene. This CDR3 contains 15 residues. CDR3 in amino acids: CASSVGTEADNGYTF. In DNA form, the CDR3 reads TGTGCCAGCAGCGTGGGGACGGAAGCGGATAATGGCTACACCTTC. The full variable domain, in which reference TRBV9 and TRBJ1-2 provide the parts outside the CDR3, is DSGVTQTPKHLITATGQRVTLRCSPRSGDLSVYWYQQSLDQGLQFLIQYYNGEERAKGNILERFSAQQFPDLHSELNLSSLELGDSALYFCASSVGTEADNGYTFGSGTRLTVV.

V is TRBV7-2 and J is TRBJ2-3; 7 bases are a match to TRBD1. Germline CDR1 reads SGHTA; CDR2 reads FQGNSA. This CDR3 has 15 residues. With V trimmed by 7 bases and J by 2 bases, 9 bases remained unmatched. CDR3 sequence: CASNKLGTATDTQYF. CDR3 sequence (DNA): TGTGCCAGCAACAAGCTGGGGACAGCCACAGATACGCAGTATTTT.

The rearrangement links TRBV28 to TRBJ1-5, with no clear D. Germline V gene lookup returns CDR1 MDHEN and CDR2 SYDVKM. V lost 2 bases to trimming and J lost 0 bases, with 8 bases between them. The CDR3 has 15 residues. This CDR3 is CASSLGRLSNQPQHF. The CDR3 region has the DNA TGTGCCAGCAGTTTAGGCAGACTTAGCAATCAGCCCCAGCATTTT.

The sample holds a few counts of this clone. The genes are TRBV18 and TRBJ1-4; D may be TRBD1 (5 bases). V was clipped by 3 bases and J by 5 bases, with 25 bases between them. Germline CDR1 reads KGHSH; CDR2 reads LQKENI. The CDR3 loop spans 19 amino acids. For the CDR3, the DNA is TGTGCCAGCTCACCTCCTCTCGGGGGGATATCTCACCCCAATGAAAAACTGTTTTTT. Its protein is CASSPPLGGISHPNEKLFF.

The chain is built from TRBV18 and TRBJ2-2; unclear D gene. CDR3 length: 12 residues. Trimming pared 6 bases from V and 2 bases from J, leaving 4 bases between. CDR1 KGHSH and CDR2 LQKENI come from the germline V gene. DNA of the CDR3: TGTGCCAGCTCTCACAACACCGGGGAGCTGTTTTTT. This gives the protein CASSHNTGELFF.

This chain links TRBV27 with TRBJ1-1, with D unresolved. This CDR3 contains 15 residues. Looked up from germline, CDR1 is MNHEY and CDR2 is SMNVEV (reference sequence). V lost 7 bases and J lost 2, with 17 bases in between. DNA of the CDR3: TGTGCCAGCACCCCGCAGGAGGGAGCCAACACTGAAGCTTTCTTT. The encoded protein is CASTPQEGANTEAFF.

The rearrangement uses TRBV19 and TRBJ2-2, with D unresolved. Germline CDR1 is LNHDA and CDR2 is SQIVND (reference sequence). The CDR3 is 13 residues long. With 1 base removed from V and 1 base from J, the gap between germline ends came to 1 base. The CDR3 loop is CASSIVNTGELFF. The CDR3 region has the DNA TGTGCCAGTAGTATAGTGAACACCGGGGAGCTGTTTTTT.

The chain is built from TRBV5-1 and TRBJ2-7; D gene ambiguous. This CDR3 is built from 13 residues. With 0 bases removed from V and 6 bases from J, the gap between germline ends came to 10 bases. Germline values: CDR1 SGHRS, CDR2 YFSETQ. The CDR3 loop reads CASSLESPSEQYF. CDR3 sequence (DNA): TGCGCCAGCAGCTTGGAAAGCCCGTCCGAGCAGTACTTC.

Only a few counts were recorded for this clone. This rearrangement joins TRBV5-1 to TRBJ1-1; D remains ambiguous. Per the germline V gene, CDR1 is SGHRS and CDR2 is YFSETQ. Trimming removed 4 bases at V and 0 bases at J, with 10 bases between. The CDR3 is 14 amino acids. The CDR3: CASSPGSVNTEAFF. The CDR3 nucleotides read TGCGCCAGCAGCCCTGGCAGTGTGAACACTGAAGCTTTCTTT.

This clone was seen more than once but under ten times. The CDR3 DNA is TGTGCCAGCAGTTGCCTACAGGGGCCGCAAGAGACCCAGTACTTC. It yields the protein CASSCLQGPQETQYF. The chain uses TRBV6-5 and TRBJ2-5; 7 bases are shared with TRBD1. V was clipped by 4 bases and J by 2 bases; unmatched bases: 7. Germline values: CDR1 MNHEY, CDR2 SVGAGI. This CDR3 is built from 15 residues.

A remark on this clone: This sample includes further DNA sequences coding for the same CDR3. CDR3: CASSLWPGETQYF. CDR3 in DNA: TGTGCCAGCAGCTTATGGCCGGGGGAGACCCAGTACTTC. The V and J genes are TRBV11-2 and TRBJ2-5; weak D call: TRBD2 (5 bases). From germline, CDR1 is SGHAT and CDR2 FQNNGV. Trimming shortened V by 2 bases and J by 5 bases, and 9 bases separated the two germline ends. This CDR3 contains 13 residues.

V is TRBV7-3 and J is TRBJ1-2; D might be TRBD1 (6 bases). The length of the CDR3 is 15 residues. Germline CDR1 is SGHTA and CDR2 is FQGTGA. V was trimmed by 5 bases and J by 7 bases, leaving 20 bases between them. The CDR3: CASSPRTEADPGYTF. CDR3 coding DNA: TGTGCCAGCAGCCCCCGGACAGAAGCTGACCCTGGCTACACCTTC.